This T cell receptor beta chain originates from a study of cytomegalovirus exposure and HLA in healthy donors. Vbeta (60) and Jbeta (13) primers were used in the PCR. The protocol was immunoSEQ multiplex PCR, while the TCRdb copy is restricted to in-frame clones and leaves out a portion. The table lists 170,000 or so clones, under 90% of them singletons, with 4.8% in the top ten. Study-level results: Rarity held for most TCR sequences, but there were some public TCRs that occurred in many donors. Earlier analysis found most TCR beta V segments productive about 87% or about 30% of the time. A later analysis appeared to link common viral pathogens to several of the most significant clusters.

This CDR3 region has 14 residues. The V gene's germline CDR1 is SGHDT and CDR2 YYEEEE. This clone has only one observation. Its target is unknown. This TCR was recovered from a man aged 18 to 35 in good health and CMV-seronegative. The sequencing input was PBMCs. The chain has TRBV5-6 and TRBJ2-5; 9 positions agree with TRBD2. The DNA end is more similar to TRBJ2-7, so the J call may be wrong. CDR3 nucleotide sequence: TGTGCCAGCAGCTTACGTCTAGCGGGAACCGAGCAGTACTTC. As protein: CASSLRLAGTEQYF.